This TCR beta chain was retrieved from a study of cytomegalovirus exposure and HLA in healthy donors. PCR involved 60 Vbeta and 13 Jbeta primers. The repertoire was sequenced with immunoSEQ multiplex PCR; TCRdb's copy has only in-frame clones and lacks some. The sample lists approximately 68,000 clones; roughly 75% were seen once. V was clipped by 2 bases and J by 2 bases; unmatched bases: 2. The CDR3 extends over 15 amino acids. From germline, CDR1 is SEHNR and CDR2 FQNEAQ (reference sequence). This TCR was sampled from a woman in her twenties or thirties in good health and CMV-seropositive. J is TRBJ1-4 and V is TRBV7-9, with 7 bases that match TRBD1. Sequencing input: PBMCs. For the CDR3, the DNA is TGTGCCAGCAGCTTACCGACAGGGACTAATGAAAAACTGTTTTTT. Encoded protein: CASSLPTGTNEKLFF. The entire variable domain, with the rest obtained from reference TRBV7-9 and TRBJ1-4, is as follows: DTGVSQNPRHKITKRGQNVTFRCDPISEHNRLYWYRQTLGQGPEFLTYFQNEAQLEKSRLLSDRFSAERPKGSFSTLEIQRTEQGDSAMYLCASSLPTGTNEKLFFGSGTQLSVL.